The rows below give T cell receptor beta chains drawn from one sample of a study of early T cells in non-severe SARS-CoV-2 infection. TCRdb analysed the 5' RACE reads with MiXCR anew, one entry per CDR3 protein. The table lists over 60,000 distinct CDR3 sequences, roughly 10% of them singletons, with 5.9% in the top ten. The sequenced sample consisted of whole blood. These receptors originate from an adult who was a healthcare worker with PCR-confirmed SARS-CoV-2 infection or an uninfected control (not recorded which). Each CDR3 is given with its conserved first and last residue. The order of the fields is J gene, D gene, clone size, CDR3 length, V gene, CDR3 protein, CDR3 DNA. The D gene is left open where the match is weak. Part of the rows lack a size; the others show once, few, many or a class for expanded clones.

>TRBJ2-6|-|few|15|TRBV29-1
CSVEGEGAGANVLTF
TGCAGCGTTGAGGGCGAAGGTGCAGGGGCCAACGTCCTGACTTTC
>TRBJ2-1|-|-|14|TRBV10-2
CASSESSSYNEQFF
TGCGCCAGCAGTGAGTCGAGCTCCTACAATGAGCAGTTCTTC
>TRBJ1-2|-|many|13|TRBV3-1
CASSQDLYAGYTF
TGTGCCAGCAGCCAAGATCTTTACGCTGGCTACACCTTC
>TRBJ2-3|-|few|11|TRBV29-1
CSLETTDTQYF
TGCAGCCTTGAAACCACAGATACGCAGTATTTT
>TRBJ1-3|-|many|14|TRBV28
CASRLGSSGNTIYF
TGTGCCAGCAGACTAGGGTCCTCTGGAAACACCATATATTTT
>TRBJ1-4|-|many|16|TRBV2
CASSGRQAPLNEKLFF
TGTGCCAGCAGTGGTCGACAAGCACCACTTAATGAAAAACTGTTTTTT
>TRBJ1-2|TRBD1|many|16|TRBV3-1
CASSQGSFRGRSGYTF
TGTGCCAGCAGCCAAGGGTCGTTCAGGGGGCGAAGTGGCTACACCTTC
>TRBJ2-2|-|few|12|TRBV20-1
CSASKNTGELFF
TGCAGTGCTAGTAAGAACACCGGGGAGCTGTTTTTT
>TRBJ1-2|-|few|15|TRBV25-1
CASSGRQPWDYGYTF
TGTGCCAGCAGCGGTAGACAGCCATGGGACTATGGCTACACCTTC
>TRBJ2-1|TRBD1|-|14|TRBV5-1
CASCLRQGVIEQFF
TGCGCCAGCTGCTTGAGACAGGGAGTTATTGAGCAGTTCTTC